The source of this T cell receptor (beta chain) is a study of T-cell memory formation after mild COVID-19. TCRdb re-analysed the 5' RACE reads in MiXCR, keeping a single row per CDR3 protein. This table has approximately 150,000 distinct CDR3 sequences, 5.5% to 7% appearing once. Germline V lookup: CDR1 DFQATT, CDR2 SNEGSKA (reference sequence). The ends were cut back, 6 bases at V and 6 bases at J, with 12 bases in the middle. This CDR3 contains 11 residues. There are many counts of this clonotype. The chain has TRBV20-1 and TRBJ2-7; a weak D match, TRBD2 (5 bases). Sequencing was carried out using PBMCs or a T cell subset sorted from them (not recorded which). This receptor was identified in an adult woman who had mild COVID-19 (a few samples of this study predate the infection). Cell type and time point are not known. The CDR3 DNA reads TGCAGTGCCCCTAGCAAAATCGAGCAGTACTTC. The encoded protein is CSAPSKIEQYF.